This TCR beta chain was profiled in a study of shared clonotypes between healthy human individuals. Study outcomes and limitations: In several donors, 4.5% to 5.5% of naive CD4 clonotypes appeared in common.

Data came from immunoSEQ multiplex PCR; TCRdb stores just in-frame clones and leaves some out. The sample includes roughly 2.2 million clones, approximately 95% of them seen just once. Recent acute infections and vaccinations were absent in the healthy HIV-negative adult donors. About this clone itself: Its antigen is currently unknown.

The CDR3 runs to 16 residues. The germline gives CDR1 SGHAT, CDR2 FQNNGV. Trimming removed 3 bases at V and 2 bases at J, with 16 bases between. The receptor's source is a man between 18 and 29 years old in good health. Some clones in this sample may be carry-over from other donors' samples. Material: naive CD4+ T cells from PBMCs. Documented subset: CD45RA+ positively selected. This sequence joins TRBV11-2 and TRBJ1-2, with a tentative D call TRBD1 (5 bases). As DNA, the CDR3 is TGTGCCAGCAGCTTTAATGAGATGGGACCCAACTATGGCTACACCTTC. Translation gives CASSFNEMGPNYGYTF. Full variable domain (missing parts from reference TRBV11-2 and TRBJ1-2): EAGVAQSPRYKIIEKRQSVAFWCNPISGHATLYWYQQILGQGPKLLIQFQNNGVVDDSQLPKDRFSAERLKGVDSTLKIQPAKLEDSAVYLCASSFNEMGPNYGYTFGSGTRLTVV.